The clone carrying this TCR beta chain was detected ten times or more. What it recognizes is unknown. The CDR3 has 14 amino acids. The V gene end was trimmed by 6 bases and the J gene end by 5 bases; junction bases not matched to a gene: 6. Constant-region reverse primers amplified full-length variable regions, followed by semi-nested Nested Universal Primer A PCR. TCRdb re-analysed the 5' RACE reads in MiXCR, keeping a single row per CDR3 protein. The sample lists about 46,000 distinct CDR3 sequences; about 28% were seen once. Naive CD4+ cells had CD25+ Tregs removed. General observations from the study: In terms of TCR gene usage, tumor memory CD4+ T cells clustered together with blood and lymph node memory CD4+ cells, as well as with lymph node naive CD4+ cells. Tumor Treg TCRs overlapped most with tumor naive CD4+ cells.

The chain links TRBV12-3 or TRBV12-4 to TRBJ2-5; 10 bases are shared with TRBD1. The sequencing input was naive CD4+ T cells sorted from blood. The subset is: naive CD4+ T cells, CD4+CD45RA+CD25-. The receptor's source is a female donor with breast cancer. This CDR3 is CASRRQGAWETQYF. The CDR3 DNA reads as TGTGCCAGCAGGAGACAGGGGGCATGGGAGACCCAGTACTTC.